Listed below are T cell receptor beta chains from one sample, sequenced in a study of cytotoxic CD8 clonotypes in ibrutinib-treated CLL. TCRdb keeps only in-frame clones here, not all; method: immunoSEQ multiplex PCR. The data show 130,000 or so clones, over 60% seen once. The sequencing here drew on PBMCs, taken after 12 months of ibrutinib treatment. The receptor set was obtained from a human donor with chronic lymphocytic leukemia. Each CDR3 is given with its conserved first and last residue. D genes are given only for firm matches. Clone size is not always given. Where it is, it says once, few, many or a class for expanded clones.

TRBJ1-5,TRBV18,TRBD1,once,TGTGCCAGCTCACGGGGACAGGAGGAACAGCCCCAGCATTTT,CASSRGQEEQPQHF
TRBJ2-5,TRBV5-6,-,few,TGTGCCAGCAGCTTCAGGGAGACCCAGTACTTC,CASSFRETQYF
TRBJ1-5,TRBV6-1,-,-,TGTGCCAGCAGTGAAATGCGGGGGGCAAGGAGGAATCAGCCCCAGCATTTT,CASSEMRGARRNQPQHF
TRBJ2-1,TRBV5-1,-,-,TGCGCCAGCAGCTTATCGGTCGGGAGCTCCTACAATGAGCAGTTCTTC,CASSLSVGSSYNEQFF
TRBJ2-5,TRBV7-2,TRBD1,-,TGTGCCAGCAGCGAGGACAGGGGGCGGGAGACCCAGTACTTC,CASSEDRGRETQYF
TRBJ2-7,TRBV6-4,-,once,TGTGCCAGCAGTGACTCGGGGGGCAACGAGCAGTACTTC,CASSDSGGNEQYF
TRBJ2-1,TRBV21-1,-,-,TGTGCCAGCAGCAAGCTTAGCGGGAGCTCCTACAATGAGCAGTTCTTC,CASSKLSGSSYNEQFF
TRBJ1-2,TRBV18,TRBD1,-,TGTGCCAGCTCAGATCTGCAGGACAGGGACTATGGCTACACCTTC,CASSDLQDRDYGYTF
TRBJ2-1,TRBV27,-,few,TGTGCCAGCAGTGGCACTAGCCTTGAGCAGTTCTTC,CASSGTSLEQFF
TRBJ2-5,TRBV14,TRBD2,-,TGTGCCAGCAGCCAAGACGGGCTAGCGGGAATAGAGACCCAGTACTTC,CASSQDGLAGIETQYF
TRBJ2-7,TRBV11-2,-,-,TGTGCCAGCAGTCTCACTCTGAGCGACGAGCAGTACTTC,CASSLTLSDEQYF
TRBJ1-2,TRBV27,TRBD1,-,TGTGCCAGCAGCCGCCGGACAGGGGGCTTTTTCTATGGCTACACCTTC,CASSRRTGGFFYGYTF
TRBJ2-3,TRBV2,TRBD1,-,TGTGCCACCAGAGGACAGGGGGTAAGAGAAGCGAGCACAGATACGCAGTATTTT,CATRGQGVREASTDTQYF
TRBJ1-5,TRBV27,-,-,TGTGCCAGCAGTTTAGGAGACGGGGCTCAGCCCCAGCATTTT,CASSLGDGAQPQHF
TRBJ1-1,TRBV6-1,-,-,TGTGCCAGCAGTGAAGTACTTAGGAACACTGAAGCTTTCTTT,CASSEVLRNTEAFF
TRBJ2-2,TRBV5-6,-,-,TGTGCCAGCAGCTTGAGCACCGGGGAGCTGTTTTTT,CASSLSTGELFF
TRBJ2-2,TRBV10-3,TRBD2,few,TGTGCCATCAGTGATAGGAGCGGGAGGGCAGGCACCGGGGAGCTGTTTTTT,CAISDRSGRAGTGELFF
TRBJ1-1,TRBV15,-,-,TGTGCCACCAGCGCGCAGGGATTCATGAACACTGAAGCTTTCTTT,CATSAQGFMNTEAFF
TRBJ2-3,TRBV4-3,TRBD2,-,TGCGCCAGCAGCCAACTCCCTAGCGGGAGGTCCACAGATACGCAGTATTTT,CASSQLPSGRSTDTQYF
TRBJ1-2,TRBV28,TRBD1,-,TGTGCCAGCAGTTTTTGGACAGGGGAATATGGCTACACCTTC,CASSFWTGEYGYTF
TRBJ2-7,TRBV4-1,-,few,TGCGCCAGCAGCCGGGACTTTGACTACGAGCAGTACTTC,CASSRDFDYEQYF
TRBJ2-7,TRBV5-4,TRBD2,-,TGTGCCAGCAGCGACTGGACTAGCGGGAGGGTTTGGGAGCAGTACTTC,CASSDWTSGRVWEQYF